This TCR beta chain was sequenced during a study of blood T cell repertoires in COVID-19. Across the study: The United States, Italy and Spain supplied acute and convalescent COVID-19 samples. Sources were T cells, B-cell-depleted T cells, or PBMCs; the material itself was cDNA or gDNA.

Original handling: From reference gene primer amplification, estimates of nucleated cell counts were derived. Sequenced by immunoSEQ multiplex PCR; TCRdb stores in-frame clones only, minus some. V and J calls plus clone size are reproduced from that table; the DNA served to infer D and trimming. The data show 290,000 or so clones, roughly 90% seen once. J lost 4 bases, V lost 3 bases, and 6 bases had no gene match. CDR1 is LNHDA, CDR2 SQIVND, per germline (reference sequence). The CDR3 has 15 amino acids. The source material was peripheral blood. The V and J genes are TRBV19 and TRBJ1-1; 9 bases align to TRBD1. The sequence was collected from a young man with active or convalescent COVID-19. The CDR3 nucleotides are TGTGCCAGTAGTATCTCCGACAGGGGGGGCACTGAAGCTTTCTTT. As protein: CASSISDRGGTEAFF.